One sample yielded the 17 T cell receptor beta chains listed below, sequenced in a study of T cells in Graves' hyperthyroidism and ophthalmopathy. RNA transcripts served as the template for amplifying TCR beta CDR3 regions. A first-round RT-PCR of the TCR CDR3 used the HTBI primer set. Each CDR3 protein gets one entry after TCRdb re-called the multiplex PCR reads with MiXCR. The top ten hold 33% of the sample, which has under 400,000 distinct CDR3 sequences, 16% seen once. Sequenced material: blood. The receptors were sampled from a young man with Graves' hyperthyroidism.

In this sample, this clonotype turned up a few times. The chain recombines TRBV20-1 with TRBJ2-2; D uncertain. This CDR3 contains 15 residues. Germline V CDR1 and CDR2: DFQATT, SNEGSKA (reference sequence). V lost 2 bases, J lost 7 bases, and 17 bases lay in between. The CDR3 loop is CSARRFSSPGGELFF. CDR3 bases: TGCAGTGCTAGACGATTCTCCTCACCGGGCGGGGAGCTGTTTTTT.

This clonotype was seen many times. The chain uses TRBV11-3 and TRBJ2-7, with TRBD1 identical over 9 bases. V was clipped by 8 bases and J by 4 bases; unmatched bases: 6. This CDR3 has 13 amino acids. Germline values: CDR1 SGHNT, CDR2 YENEEA. The DNA for the CDR3 is TGTGCCAGCTCCCGGGACAGGGAGTACGAGCAGTACTTC. Protein: CASSRDREYEQYF.

This clonotype was seen a few times. The chain has TRBV6-2 or TRBV6-3 and TRBJ2-2; D is ambiguous. The ends were cut back, 5 bases at V and 0 bases at J, with 10 bases in the middle. The CDR3 sequence is 15 residues long. Germline CDR1 MNHEY, CDR2 SVGEGT. The CDR3 spells CASSVGGPNTGELFF. The CDR3 nucleotides read TGTGCCAGCAGTGTAGGCGGACCGAACACCGGGGAGCTGTTTTTT.

In this sample, this clonotype turned up many times. The chain has TRBV11-3 and TRBJ2-7; D is perhaps TRBD1 (6 bases). Germline V lookup: CDR1 SGHNT, CDR2 YENEEA. Trimming pared 4 bases from V and 5 bases from J, leaving 15 bases between. This CDR3 is built from 14 residues. Written as DNA, the CDR3 is TGTGCCAGCAGCTCCAGAGGGGGAAACCACGAGCAGTACTTC. Translating it yields CASSSRGGNHEQYF.

Only a few counts were recorded for this clonotype. The gene calls are TRBV28 and TRBJ2-7; 12 bases are a match to TRBD1. After removal of 2 bases from V and 7 bases from J, the junction contained 15 bases not matched to a gene. This CDR3 has 18 residues. Germline CDR1 MDHEN, CDR2 SYDVKM. The CDR3 DNA is TGTGCCAGCAGTTTAGCGGGACAGGGGGCGCGTGACACGGGGGAGCAGTACTTC. It encodes CASSLAGQGARDTGEQYF.

This clonotype was found many times. The chain recombines TRBV12-3 or TRBV12-4 with TRBJ2-1; D possibly matches TRBD1 or TRBD2 (5 bases each). V was trimmed by 3 bases and J by 2 bases, leaving 11 bases between them. This CDR3 contains 15 residues. The CDR3 sequence is CASSFGDAPYNEQFF. The CDR3 DNA is TGTGCCAGCAGTTTCGGGGACGCCCCCTACAATGAGCAGTTCTTC.

This clonotype appeared a few times. The CDR3 DNA reads as TGCGCCAGCAGCTTGGGGTCAGGCGGCTTCTACGAGCAGTACTTC. Its protein is CASSLGSGGFYEQYF. This chain connects TRBV5-1 to TRBJ2-7; D is unclear. This CDR3 is 15 amino acids long. V lost 0 bases, J lost 3 bases, and 13 bases lay in between. Germline lookup yields CDR1 SGHRS and CDR2 YFSETQ.

The sample holds many counts of this clonotype. The rearrangement uses TRBV20-1 and TRBJ2-3, with a possible D match to TRBD2 (6 bases). CDR3 length: 13 amino acids. Germline assignment: CDR1 DFQATT and CDR2 SNEGSKA (reference sequence). V was shortened by 3 bases and J by 6 bases, with 13 bases between the two germline ends. CDR3 residues: CSARGTGYDTQYF. CDR3 bases: TGCAGTGCTAGGGGGACTGGGTACGATACGCAGTATTTT.

On this clonotype itself: This may be a read error, as it is one base from a much larger clone. The V and J genes are TRBV5-1 and TRBJ2-3; tentative D call: TRBD1 (6 bases). The CDR3 sequence is 15 residues long. Germline CDR1 is SGHRS and CDR2 is YFSETQ. In DNA, the CDR3 is TGTACCAGCAGCTTCGTGGGGGCCCGCACAGATACGCAGTATTTT. Translated, it gives CTSSFVGARTDTQYF.

This clonotype was detected only a few times. The chain combines TRBV6-1 with TRBJ2-2; possibly TRBD1 for D (6 bases). This CDR3 spans 13 amino acids. With 8 bases removed from V and 5 bases from J, the gap between germline ends came to 12 bases. Germline V CDR1 and CDR2: MNHNS, SASEGT. The chain's CDR3 is CASSIQGTGELFF. CDR3 in DNA: TGTGCCAGCTCTATCCAGGGGACCGGGGAGCTGTTTTTT.

The sample holds many counts of this clonotype. V usage is TRBV30 and J usage is TRBJ2-5; no reliable D call. Germline assignment: CDR1 GTSNPN and CDR2 SVGIG (reference sequence). The CDR3 contains 11 residues. V was pared by 4 bases and J by 5 bases, with 8 bases between. The DNA for the CDR3 is TGTGCCTGGACCTTAGGCGAGACCCAGTACTTC. It codes for CAWTLGETQYF.

This clonotype was observed many times. The gene calls are TRBV6-1 and TRBJ1-1; a possible D gene is TRBD1 (5 bases). V lost 8 bases and J lost 1, with 11 bases in between. There are 13 residues in the CDR3. Germline CDR1 is MNHNS and CDR2 is SASEGT. CDR3 sequence: CASGWGTNTEAFF. Written as DNA, the CDR3 is TGTGCCAGCGGTTGGGGGACGAACACTGAAGCTTTCTTT.

The rearrangement links TRBV7-6 to TRBJ2-6; D remains ambiguous. Trimming removed 3 bases at V and 0 bases at J, with 9 bases between. This CDR3 comprises 16 residues. CDR1 SGHVS and CDR2 FNYEAQ come from the germline V gene. CDR3 nucleotide sequence: TGTGCCAGCAGCTTGGCGACCACCTCTGGGGCCAACGTCCTGACTTTC. Its protein is CASSLATTSGANVLTF.

This clonotype was seen a few times. The chain uses TRBV7-9 and TRBJ2-2, with D perhaps given as TRBD1 or TRBD2 (5 bases each). Germline-derived CDR1 and CDR2 are SEHNR and FQNEAQ (reference sequence). Between the trimmed V and J ends, which lost 2 bases and 5 bases, there was a span of 9 bases. CDR3 length equals 14 residues. The CDR3 protein is CASSLRWGTGELFF. The CDR3 nucleotides read TGTGCCAGCAGCTTAAGATGGGGGACCGGGGAGCTGTTTTTT. Complete variable domain (other parts from reference TRBV7-9 and TRBJ2-2): DTGVSQNPRHKITKRGQNVTFRCDPISEHNRLYWYRQTLGQGPEFLTYFQNEAQLEKSRLLSDRFSAERPKGSFSTLEIQRTEQGDSAMYLCASSLRWGTGELFFGEGSRLTVL.

The chain couples TRBV25-1 to TRBJ1-3, with D unclear. The CDR3 covers 9 residues. From germline, CDR1 is MGHDK and CDR2 SYGVNS. Between the trimmed V and J ends, which lost 10 bases and 2 bases, there was a span of 0 bases. The CDR3 loop is CATGNTIYF. The CDR3, as DNA: TGTGCCACTGGAAACACCATATATTTT.

In its sample, this clonotype was seen many times. The V call is TRBV7-2, the J call TRBJ2-2, with unresolved D. Germline V CDR1 and CDR2: SGHTA, FQGNSA. This CDR3 is built from 14 residues. Deletions cut 3 bases from V and 0 bases from J, with 5 bases between. The CDR3 loop is CASSFDTNTGELFF. Written as DNA, the CDR3 is TGTGCCAGCAGCTTTGATACGAACACCGGGGAGCTGTTTTTT.

This sequence joins TRBV15 and TRBJ2-3, with 9 bases that match TRBD1. The germline gives CDR1 LNHNV, CDR2 YYDKDF (reference sequence). The CDR3 sequence is 15 residues long. V shed 1 base, J shed 2 bases, and the junction held 1 base outside the gene matches. CDR3 residues: CATSRGDRDTDTQYF. The CDR3 coding sequence is TGTGCCACCAGCAGAGGGGACAGGGACACAGATACGCAGTATTTT. The full variable domain, its missing parts supplied by reference TRBV15 and TRBJ2-3, is DAMVIQNPRYQVTQFGKPVTLSCSQTLNHNVMYWYQQKSSQAPKLLFHYYDKDFNNEADTPDNFQSRRPNTSFCFLDIRSPGLGDTAMYLCATSRGDRDTDTQYFGPGTRLTVL.